These 17 T cell receptor beta chains were sequenced from one sample in a study of T cell repertoires in cytomegalovirus infection. Via MiXCR, TCRdb re-called the reads, giving one row per CDR3 protein. The sample lists about 450,000 distinct CDR3 sequences; approximately 31% were seen once. The material sequenced was PBMCs. These receptors all stem from a human donor in good health (CMV status not recorded). Some clones in this sample may be carry-over from other donors' samples.

The V and J genes are TRBV6-8 and TRBJ1-1; tentative D call: TRBD1 (5 bases). CDR3 length: 14 amino acids. V shed 1 base and J shed 5 bases, with 11 bases lying between them. The V gene's germline CDR1 is MNHGY and CDR2 SAAAGT. The CDR3, as DNA: TGTGCCAGCAGTTACTATCCAGGGACGACTGAAGCTTTCTTT. Protein product: CASSYYPGTTEAFF.

J is TRBJ1-6 and V is TRBV19; possibly TRBD1 for D (5 bases). Per the germline V gene, CDR1 is LNHDA and CDR2 is SQIVND (reference sequence). This CDR3 contains 16 residues. Trimming took 7 bases from V and 7 from J, leaving 20 bases between them. CDR3 in amino acids: CASNKTTRVLNSPLHF. CDR3 DNA: TGTGCCAGTAACAAAACGACCAGGGTCTTGAATTCACCCCTCCACTTT.

This clonotype was seen many times. This chain links TRBV28 with TRBJ1-1; D uncertain. V lost 2 bases and J lost 0, with 7 bases in between. The CDR3 is 14 amino acids. Germline V CDR1 and CDR2: MDHEN, SYDVKM. In DNA, the CDR3 is TGTGCCAGCAGTTTAGAGGTTATGAACACTGAAGCTTTCTTT. Protein product: CASSLEVMNTEAFF.

The chain uses TRBV5-4 and TRBJ2-2, with a possible D match to TRBD2 (7 bases). The CDR3 sequence is 15 residues long. Germline V gene lookup returns CDR1 SGHNT and CDR2 YYREEE (reference sequence). Trimming removed 3 bases at V and 2 bases at J, with 11 bases between. The CDR3 sequence: CASSSGGRNTGELFF. The DNA of the CDR3 is TGTGCCAGCAGCTCCGGGGGGCGCAACACCGGGGAGCTGTTTTTT.

V is TRBV10-3 and J is TRBJ1-2; perhaps TRBD1 as D (5 bases). The germline V gene has CDR1 ENHRY and CDR2 SYGVKD. The V end was cut by 0 bases, the J end by 1 base, with 6 bases between. This CDR3 is built from 14 residues. The CDR3 DNA reads as TGTGCCATCAGTGAGTCCCAGGGTAACTATGGCTACACCTTC. Translation gives CAISESQGNYGYTF.

This clonotype came up many times. This chain joins TRBV7-2 and TRBJ2-3; D remains unclear. The CDR3 totals 17 residues. V was pared by 5 bases and J by 0 bases, with 18 bases between. Germline V gene data show CDR1 as SGHTA and CDR2 as FQGNSA. In DNA, the CDR3 is TGTGCCAGCAGCAGCCACCAGGTCATATCTAGCACAGATACGCAGTATTTT. It codes for CASSSHQVISSTDTQYF.

The rearrangement joins TRBV5-4 to TRBJ2-5; 14 bases are a match to TRBD2. The germline V gene encodes CDR1 SGHNT and CDR2 YYREEE (reference sequence). CDR3 length equals 17 residues. J lost 5 bases, V lost 2 bases, and 8 bases had no gene match. The CDR3 region is CASSLPGLAGAGETQYF. The CDR3 DNA follows: TGTGCCAGCAGCTTACCGGGACTAGCGGGGGCCGGCGAGACCCAGTACTTC. Full variable domain (remainder filled in from reference TRBV5-4 and TRBJ2-5): ETGVTQSPTHLIKTRGQQVTLRCSSQSGHNTVSWYQQALGQGPQFIFQYYREEENGRGNFPPRFSGLQFPNYSSELNVNALELDDSALYLCASSLPGLAGAGETQYFGPGTRLLVL.

This clonotype was observed a few times. The chain is built from TRBV19 and TRBJ2-1; D uncertain. Trimming pared 9 bases from V and 0 bases from J, leaving 15 bases between. Germline CDR1 LNHDA, CDR2 SQIVND (reference sequence). CDR3 length: 15 residues. The CDR3 DNA follows: TGTGCCAGCACCCAGGACCGTAGCTCCTACAATGAGCAGTTCTTC. Its protein product is CASTQDRSSYNEQFF.

Ten or more counts support this clonotype. The V call is TRBV6-1, the J call TRBJ1-5; unclear D gene. The CDR3 is 13 residues long. Looked up from germline, CDR1 is MNHNS and CDR2 is SASEGT. Trimming left V 1 base short and J 2 bases short, with 3 bases between. CDR3 protein: CASSEVGNQPQHF. The CDR3 nucleotides read TGTGCCAGCAGTGAAGTTGGCAATCAGCCCCAGCATTTT.

The chain links TRBV7-6 to TRBJ1-1; no clear D. Germline-derived CDR1 and CDR2 are SGHVS and FNYEAQ. Trimming removed 1 base from V and 6 bases from J, with 9 bases in between. The CDR3 sequence is 13 residues long. For the CDR3, the DNA is TGTGCCAGCAGCTTAGAATCAGGATCTGAAGCTTTCTTT. Its translation is CASSLESGSEAFF.

This clonotype was detected only a few times. The junction and the germline gene differ at one end; a read error may be behind it. V and J are TRBV12-3 or TRBV12-4 and TRBJ1-1; D is uncertain. This CDR3 comprises 16 residues. This CDR3 reads CVSSLSPLGSFVYAFF. The CDR3 nucleotides are TGTGTCAGCAGTTTGTCTCCCCTTGGTTCCTTCGTGTATGCTTTCTTT.

This clonotype appeared a few times. The J gene is TRBJ2-5, the V gene TRBV3-1, with TRBD2 matching over 10 bases. V lost 3 bases to trimming and J lost 2 bases; unmatched junction nucleotides: 12. The CDR3 totals 18 residues. Germline V gene sequence: CDR1 LGHDT, CDR2 YNNKEL (reference sequence). This chain's CDR3 is CASSQKTWSSGGQETQYF. The CDR3 region has the DNA TGTGCCAGCAGCCAGAAGACCTGGAGTAGCGGGGGGCAAGAGACCCAGTACTTC.

This clonotype was counted only a few times. The chain employs TRBV5-4 and TRBJ1-2; D not certain. The CDR3 covers 14 residues. The germline V and J ends were trimmed by 5 bases and 4 bases, with 15 bases remaining between them. Germline V gene data show CDR1 as SGHNT and CDR2 as YYREEE (reference sequence). The CDR3, as DNA: TGTGCCAGCAGTTTACCCACCGGGAGCTATGGCTACACCTTC. Residues: CASSLPTGSYGYTF.

V usage is TRBV24-1 and J usage is TRBJ2-1; perhaps D is TRBD1 or TRBD2 (6 bases each). Germline CDR1 and CDR2: KGHDR and SFDVKD. The CDR3 is 16 amino acids. V lost 5 bases to trimming and J lost 5 bases, with 18 bases between them. Here the CDR3 reads CATSGFEGGRNNEQFF. DNA for the CDR3: TGTGCCACCAGTGGCTTTGAGGGGGGACGGAACAATGAGCAGTTCTTC.

There are a few counts of this clonotype. This chain links TRBV24-1 with TRBJ2-7; D ambiguous. The CDR3 runs 14 residues. V was shortened by 6 bases and J by 2 bases, with 13 bases between the two germline ends. Germline V gene sequence: CDR1 KGHDR, CDR2 SFDVKD. The CDR3 coding sequence is TGTGCCACCAGTTGGTCACAAGCCCCCTACGAGCAGTACTTC. This translates into CATSWSQAPYEQYF.

In this sample, this clonotype turned up many times. The V and J genes are TRBV7-9 and TRBJ2-3; D unclear. CDR1 is SEHNR and CDR2 is FQNEAQ in the germline V gene (reference sequence). The CDR3 length is 12 residues. Trimming cost V 4 bases and J 4 bases, with 6 bases left between them. CDR3 in DNA: TGTGCCAGCAGCTCGAGGCCAGATACGCAGTATTTT. Translating it yields CASSSRPDTQYF.

This rearrangement joins TRBV10-3 to TRBJ1-5; no reliable D call. The CDR3 covers 14 residues. The germline V gene has CDR1 ENHRY and CDR2 SYGVKD. Trimming took 1 base from V and 0 from J, leaving 4 bases between them. The CDR3, as DNA: TGTGCCATCAGTGAGTTGGATAGCAATCAGCCCCAGCATTTT. This translates into CAISELDSNQPQHF.